This TCR beta chain was recovered during a study of OX40 agonist ivuxolimab in advanced cancers. This CDR3 contains 11 residues. Germline loops: CDR1 SGHNT, CDR2 YYREEE (reference sequence). The assay was immunoSEQ multiplex PCR, and TCRdb's table has in-frame clones only and misses some. The sample has 15,000 to 20,000 clones; around four fifths are singletons. With respect to this clone: One end of the junction is discordant with germline, which a read error may explain.

The sample was CD4+ or CD8+ T cells sorted from blood, taken in a trial of the OX40 agonist ivuxolimab. The chain recombines TRBV5-4 with TRBJ2-2, with TRBD2 as a possible D gene (5 bases). The TCR sequence derives from an adult with an advanced solid tumor such as melanoma, head and neck, liver or kidney cancer. CDR3 DNA: TGTGCCAGCAGCTTTACCGGGGAGCTGCTTTTT. Residues: CASSFTGELLF.